This entry concerns a single T cell receptor (beta chain). Its antigen is currently unknown. CDR3 length equals 17 residues. Germline CDR1 is KGHSH and CDR2 is LQKENI. The ends lost 0 bases at V and 3 bases at J; junction bases unmatched: 8. Using immunoSEQ multiplex PCR, the repertoire was profiled, and TCRdb retains in-frame clones only, with some absent. Of 200,000 or so clones in the sample, 87% are singletons; the top ten hold approximately 2.5%. This entry comes from a study of T cell responses to AZD1222 COVID-19 vaccine. Notes on the study in general: Baseline serostatus was positive in only six AZD1222 recipients.

The starting material was peripheral blood, obtained on day 0 of MenACWY control vaccination. This TCR was sampled from an adult in good health. The J gene is TRBJ2-4, the V gene TRBV18; 7 positions agree with TRBD2. This chain's CDR3 is CASSPPQGGLFKNIQYF. The DNA for the CDR3 is TGTGCCAGCTCACCACCGCAGGGAGGGCTCTTCAAAAACATTCAGTACTTC.